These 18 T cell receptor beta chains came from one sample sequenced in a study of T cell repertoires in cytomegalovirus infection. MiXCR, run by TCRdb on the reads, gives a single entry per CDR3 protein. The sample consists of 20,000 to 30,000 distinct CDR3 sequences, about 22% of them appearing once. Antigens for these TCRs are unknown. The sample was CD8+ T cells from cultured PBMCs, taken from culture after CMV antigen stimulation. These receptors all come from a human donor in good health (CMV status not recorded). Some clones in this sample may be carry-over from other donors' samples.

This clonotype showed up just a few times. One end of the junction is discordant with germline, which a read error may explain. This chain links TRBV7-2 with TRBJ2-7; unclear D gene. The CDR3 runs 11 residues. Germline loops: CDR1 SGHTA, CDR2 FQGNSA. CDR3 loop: CASSTTYEHYF. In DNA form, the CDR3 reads TGTGCCAGCAGCACCACCTACGAGCACTACTTC.

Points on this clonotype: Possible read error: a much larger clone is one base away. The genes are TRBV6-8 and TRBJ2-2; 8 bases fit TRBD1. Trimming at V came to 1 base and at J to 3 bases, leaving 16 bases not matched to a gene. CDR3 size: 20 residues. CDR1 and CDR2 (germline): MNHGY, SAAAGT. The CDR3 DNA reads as TGTGCCAGCAGTTACTGGGGACAGGTTGATCTCGTGTTGGACACCGGGGAGCTGTTTTTT. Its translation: CASSYWGQVDLVLDTGELFF.

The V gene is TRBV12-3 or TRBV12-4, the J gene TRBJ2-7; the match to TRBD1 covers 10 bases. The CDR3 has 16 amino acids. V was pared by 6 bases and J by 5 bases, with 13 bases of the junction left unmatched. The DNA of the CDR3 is TGTGCCAGCAGCTTTACCCTACCGGGACAGGGGAACGAGCAGTACTTC. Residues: CASSFTLPGQGNEQYF.

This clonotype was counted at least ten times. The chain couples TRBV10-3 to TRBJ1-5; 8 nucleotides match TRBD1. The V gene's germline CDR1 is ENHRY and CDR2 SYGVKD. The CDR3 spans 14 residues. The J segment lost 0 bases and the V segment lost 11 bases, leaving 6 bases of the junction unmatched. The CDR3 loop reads CAGGTGDSNQPQHF. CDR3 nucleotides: TGTGCCGGGGGGACAGGCGATAGCAATCAGCCCCAGCATTTT.

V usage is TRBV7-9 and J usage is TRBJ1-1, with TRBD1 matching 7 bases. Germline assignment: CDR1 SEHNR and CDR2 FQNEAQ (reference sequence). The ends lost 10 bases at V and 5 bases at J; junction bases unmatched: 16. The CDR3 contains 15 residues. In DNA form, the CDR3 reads TGTGCCACCTTAGCGGGGGTAGGGGGCTGGACTGAAGCTTTCTTT. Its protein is CATLAGVGGWTEAFF.

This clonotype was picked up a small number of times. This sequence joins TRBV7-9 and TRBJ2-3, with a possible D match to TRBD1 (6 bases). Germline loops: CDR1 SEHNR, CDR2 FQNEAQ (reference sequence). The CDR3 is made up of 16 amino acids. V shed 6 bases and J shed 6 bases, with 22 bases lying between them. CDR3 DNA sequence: TGTGCCAGCAGTTCAGGGAGAACAGGGCCATGGGATACGCAGTATTTT. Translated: CASSSGRTGPWDTQYF.

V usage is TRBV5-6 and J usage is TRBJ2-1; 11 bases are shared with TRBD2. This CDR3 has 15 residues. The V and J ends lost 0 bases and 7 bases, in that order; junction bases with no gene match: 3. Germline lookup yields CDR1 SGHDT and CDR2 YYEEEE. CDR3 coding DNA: TGTGCCAGCAGCTTGGGTAGCGGGGGGGAAAATGAGCAGTTCTTC. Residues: CASSLGSGGENEQFF.

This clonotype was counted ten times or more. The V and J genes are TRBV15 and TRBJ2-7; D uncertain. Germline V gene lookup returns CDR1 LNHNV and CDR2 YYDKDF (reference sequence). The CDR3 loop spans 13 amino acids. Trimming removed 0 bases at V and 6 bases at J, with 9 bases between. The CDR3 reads CATSRDSGAEQYF. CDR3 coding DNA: TGTGCCACCAGCAGAGATTCTGGTGCCGAGCAGTACTTC. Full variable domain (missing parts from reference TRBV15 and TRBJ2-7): DAMVIQNPRYQVTQFGKPVTLSCSQTLNHNVMYWYQQKSSQAPKLLFHYYDKDFNNEADTPDNFQSRRPNTSFCFLDIRSPGLGDTAMYLCATSRDSGAEQYFGPGTRLTVT.

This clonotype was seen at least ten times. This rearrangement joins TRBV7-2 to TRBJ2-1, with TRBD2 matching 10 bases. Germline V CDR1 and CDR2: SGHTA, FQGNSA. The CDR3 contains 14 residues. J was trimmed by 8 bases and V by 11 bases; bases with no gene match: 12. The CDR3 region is CAVLGTSVKYEQFF. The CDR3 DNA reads TGTGCCGTCTTGGGGACTAGCGTCAAGTATGAGCAGTTCTTC.

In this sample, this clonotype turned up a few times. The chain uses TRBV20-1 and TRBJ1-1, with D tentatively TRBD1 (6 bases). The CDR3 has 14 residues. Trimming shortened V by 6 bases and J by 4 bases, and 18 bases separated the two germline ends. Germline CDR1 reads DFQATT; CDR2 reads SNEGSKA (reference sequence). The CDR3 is CSAPVPRGPTEAFF. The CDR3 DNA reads TGCAGTGCCCCCGTCCCCAGGGGCCCCACTGAAGCTTTCTTT.

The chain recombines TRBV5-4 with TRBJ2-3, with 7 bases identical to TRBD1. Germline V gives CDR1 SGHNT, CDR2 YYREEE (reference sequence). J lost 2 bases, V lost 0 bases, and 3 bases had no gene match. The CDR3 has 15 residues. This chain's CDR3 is CASSLDRGLTDTQYF. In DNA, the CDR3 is TGTGCCAGCAGCTTGGACAGGGGCCTCACAGATACGCAGTATTTT. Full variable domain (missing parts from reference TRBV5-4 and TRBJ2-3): ETGVTQSPTHLIKTRGQQVTLRCSSQSGHNTVSWYQQALGQGPQFIFQYYREEENGRGNFPPRFSGLQFPNYSSELNVNALELDDSALYLCASSLDRGLTDTQYFGPGTRLTVL.

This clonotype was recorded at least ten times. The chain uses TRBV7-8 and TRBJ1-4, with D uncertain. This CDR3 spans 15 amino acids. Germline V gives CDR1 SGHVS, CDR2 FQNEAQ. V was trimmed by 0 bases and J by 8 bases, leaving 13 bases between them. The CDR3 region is CASSLAEQSGEKLFF. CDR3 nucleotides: TGTGCCAGCAGCTTAGCGGAACAAAGTGGAGAAAAACTGTTTTTT.

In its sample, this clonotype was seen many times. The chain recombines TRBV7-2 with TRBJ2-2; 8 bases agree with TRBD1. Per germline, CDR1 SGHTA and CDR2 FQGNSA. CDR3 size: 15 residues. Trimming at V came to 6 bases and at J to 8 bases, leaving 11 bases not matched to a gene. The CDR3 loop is CASSYSGTGQGELFF. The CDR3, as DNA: TGTGCCAGCAGTTATTCGGGGACAGGTCAAGGGGAGCTGTTTTTT. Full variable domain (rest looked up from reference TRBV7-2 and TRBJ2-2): GAGVSQSPSNKVTEKGKDVELRCDPISGHTALYWYRQSLGQGLEFLIYFQGNSAPDKSGLPSDRFSAERTGGSVSTLTIQRTQQEDSAVYLCASSYSGTGQGELFFGEGSRLTVL.

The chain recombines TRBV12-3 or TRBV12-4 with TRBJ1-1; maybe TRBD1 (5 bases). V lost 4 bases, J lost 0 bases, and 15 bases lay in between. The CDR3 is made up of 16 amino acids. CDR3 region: CASSSARDGVNTEAFF. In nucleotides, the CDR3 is TGTGCCAGCAGTTCAGCTAGGGACGGAGTGAACACTGAAGCTTTCTTT.

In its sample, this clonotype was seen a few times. The CDR3 DNA sequence: TGTGCCAGCAGCCCCCTGGATAGCGGGGTGGGGGAGACCCAGTACTTC. Its protein product is CASSPLDSGVGETQYF. The rearrangement joins TRBV9 to TRBJ2-5; 8 nucleotides line up with TRBD2. The V gene end was trimmed by 4 bases and the J gene end by 5 bases; junction bases not matched to a gene: 13. CDR1 and CDR2 (germline): SGDLS, YYNGEE. CDR3 size: 16 residues.

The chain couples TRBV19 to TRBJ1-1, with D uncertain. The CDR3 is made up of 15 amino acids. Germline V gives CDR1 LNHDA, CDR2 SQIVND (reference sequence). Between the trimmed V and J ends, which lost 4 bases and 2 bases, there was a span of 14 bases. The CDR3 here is CASSTQILANTEAFF. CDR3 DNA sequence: TGTGCCAGTAGTACCCAGATCCTCGCTAACACTGAAGCTTTCTTT. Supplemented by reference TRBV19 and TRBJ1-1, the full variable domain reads DGGITQSPKYLFRKEGQNVTLSCEQNLNHDAMYWYRQDPGQGLRLIYYSQIVNDFQKGDIAEGYSVSREKKESFPLTVTSAQKNPTAFYLCASSTQILANTEAFFGQGTRLTVV.

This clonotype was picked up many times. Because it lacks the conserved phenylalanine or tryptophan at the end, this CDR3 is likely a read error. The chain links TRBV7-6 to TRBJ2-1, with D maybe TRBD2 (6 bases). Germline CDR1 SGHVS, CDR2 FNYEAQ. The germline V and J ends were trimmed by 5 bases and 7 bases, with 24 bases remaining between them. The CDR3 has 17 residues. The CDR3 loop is CASSPSGTRRGGNEQFL. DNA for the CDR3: TGTGCCAGCAGCCCCTCTGGGACCAGGCGGGGTGGGAATGAGCAGTTCCTC.

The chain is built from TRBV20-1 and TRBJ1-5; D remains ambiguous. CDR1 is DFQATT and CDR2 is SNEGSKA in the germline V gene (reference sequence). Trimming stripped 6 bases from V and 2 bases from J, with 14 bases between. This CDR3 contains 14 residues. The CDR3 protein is CSAAGESGNQPQHF. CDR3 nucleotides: TGCAGTGCCGCCGGTGAGTCGGGCAATCAGCCCCAGCATTTT.